Given below is one T cell receptor beta chain in context. The antigen is unknown. Researchers took RNA transcripts and amplified the TCR beta CDR3 regions from them. HTBI primers were the set used in a first-round RT-PCR of the TCR CDR3. MiXCR was run by TCRdb on the multiplex PCR reads, yielding one entry per CDR3 protein. The table records about 110,000 distinct CDR3 sequences, about a sixth of them present only once. The data derive from a study of T cells in Graves' hyperthyroidism and ophthalmopathy. Notes on the study in general: In simple terms, a model built on 13 V-J features told ophthalmopathy apart from stable hyperthyroidism.

In patients aged 18 to 65, hyperthyroidism was newly diagnosed, with duration under 2 months. Each diagnosis drew on symptoms, thyroxine, TRAb, thyroid ultrasound and orbital computed tomography findings. PBMCs came from roughly 10 ml fresh peripheral blood. Germline CDR1 SGHAT, CDR2 FQDESV (reference sequence). The length of the CDR3 is 15 residues. After removal of 5 bases from V and 6 bases from J, the junction contained 10 bases not matched to a gene. The chain recombines TRBV11-1 with TRBJ1-1, with 9 bases identical to TRBD1. The TCR sequence derives from a woman between 45 and 60 years old with Graves' hyperthyroidism. The specimen was blood. CDR3 DNA: TGTGCCAGCAGCGCGGATGGGACAGGGTTCGCTGAAGCTTTCTTT. Its translation is CASSADGTGFAEAFF.